Listed below are T cell receptor beta chains from one sample, sequenced in a study of cytomegalovirus exposure and HLA in healthy donors. Assay: immunoSEQ multiplex PCR; the TCRdb copy retains only in-frame clones and omits some. Here the sample spans 130,000 to 150,000 clones, approximately 71% being singletons. The sample consisted of PBMCs. The receptors shown here come from a woman aged 50 to 60 in good health and CMV-seronegative. Each CDR3 is given with its conserved first and last residue. D genes are given only for firm matches. Not all rows give a size; the values are once, few, many and, for expanded clones, a class.

>-|TRBV29-1|-|TRBJ2-1
CSKAGIGYNEQFF
TGCAGCAAAGCCGGGATTGGGTACAATGAGCAGTTCTTC
>-|TRBV5-4|-|TRBJ1-3
CASSLDRPSSGNTIYF
TGTGCCAGCAGCTTAGACAGGCCCAGCTCTGGAAACACCATATATTTT
>TRBD2|TRBV30|-|TRBJ2-3
CAWSDTVTSGVFRYGQYF
TGTGCCTGGAGTGATACGGTCACTAGCGGGGTATTTCGATACGGGCAGTATTTT
>-|TRBV7-9|-|TRBJ2-7
CASSLSNRGGYEQYF
TGTGCCAGCAGCTTAAGCAACAGGGGGGGATACGAGCAGTACTTC
>-|TRBV16|-|TRBJ2-1
CASSRDISSYNEQFF
TGTGCCAGCAGCCGGGACATAAGCTCCTACAATGAGCAGTTCTTC
>-|TRBV7-9|-|TRBJ2-7
CASSLADTYTYEQYF
TGTGCCAGCAGCTTAGCGGACACCTATACCTACGAGCAGTACTTC
>TRBD2|TRBV5-1|-|TRBJ2-2
CASSILAGGTGELFF
TGCGCCAGCAGCATTCTAGCGGGGGGCACCGGGGAGCTGTTTTTT
>TRBD1|TRBV6-6|few|TRBJ2-7
CASSYSDRTNPYEQYF
TGTGCCAGCAGTTACTCGGACAGGACCAATCCCTACGAGCAGTACTTC
>TRBD2|TRBV7-2|few|TRBJ2-3
CASSPRGGITQYF
TGTGCCAGCAGCCCCCGCGGGGGGATTACGCAGTATTTT
>-|TRBV9|-|TRBJ2-7
CASSEIPSRSEQYF
TGTGCCAGCAGCGAAATCCCTTCACGGTCCGAGCAGTACTTC
>-|TRBV28|-|TRBJ1-1
CASTGAWDTEAFF
TGTGCCAGCACTGGGGCGTGGGACACTGAAGCTTTCTTT
>TRBD2|TRBV6-1|-|TRBJ2-3
CASIEAGGTDTQYF
TGTGCCAGCATTGAAGCGGGGGGGACAGATACGCAGTATTTT
>TRBD2|TRBV2|-|TRBJ2-5
CASSERLARRETQYF
TGTGCCAGCAGTGAGCGACTAGCGAGGAGAGAGACCCAGTACTTC
>-|TRBV6-5|-|TRBJ1-1
CASTSPQGNTEAFF
TGTGCCAGCACTTCGCCCCAGGGAAACACTGAAGCTTTCTTT
>-|TRBV6-6|-|TRBJ2-7
CASSYPRLTGRNEQYF
TGTGCCAGCAGTTATCCGCGACTGACAGGGAGGAACGAGCAGTACTTC